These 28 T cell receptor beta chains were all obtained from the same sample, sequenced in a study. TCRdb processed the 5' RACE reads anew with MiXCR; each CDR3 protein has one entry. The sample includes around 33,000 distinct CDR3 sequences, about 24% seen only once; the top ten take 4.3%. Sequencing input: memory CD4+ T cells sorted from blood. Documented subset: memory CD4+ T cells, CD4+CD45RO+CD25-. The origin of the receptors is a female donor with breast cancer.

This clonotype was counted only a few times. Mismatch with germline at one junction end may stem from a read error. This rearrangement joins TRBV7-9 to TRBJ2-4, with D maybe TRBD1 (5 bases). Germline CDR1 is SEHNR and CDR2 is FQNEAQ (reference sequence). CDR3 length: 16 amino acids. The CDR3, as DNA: TGTGCCAGCAGATTAGGGGCAGGGCTGGCCAAAAACATTCAGTACTTC. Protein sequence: CASRLGAGLAKNIQYF.

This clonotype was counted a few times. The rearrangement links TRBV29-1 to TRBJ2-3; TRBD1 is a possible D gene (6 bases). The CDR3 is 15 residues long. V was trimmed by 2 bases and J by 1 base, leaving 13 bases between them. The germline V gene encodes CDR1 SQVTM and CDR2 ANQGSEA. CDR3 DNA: TGCAGCGTTGAATATGGCCACAGGGGCACAGATACGCAGTATTTT. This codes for CSVEYGHRGTDTQYF.

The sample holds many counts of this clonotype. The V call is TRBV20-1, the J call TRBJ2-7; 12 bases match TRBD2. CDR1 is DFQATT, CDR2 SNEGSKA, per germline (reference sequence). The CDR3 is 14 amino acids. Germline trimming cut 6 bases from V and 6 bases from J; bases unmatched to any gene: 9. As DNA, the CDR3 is TGCAGTGCAAAGCTAGCGGGAGGGAGTCTCGAGCAGTACTTC. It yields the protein CSAKLAGGSLEQYF.

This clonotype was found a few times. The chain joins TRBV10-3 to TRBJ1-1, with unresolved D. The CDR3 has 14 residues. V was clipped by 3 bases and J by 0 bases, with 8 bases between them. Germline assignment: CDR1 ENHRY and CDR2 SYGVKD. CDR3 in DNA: TGTGCCATCAGTGACAAGCTATTGAACACTGAAGCTTTCTTT. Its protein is CAISDKLLNTEAFF.

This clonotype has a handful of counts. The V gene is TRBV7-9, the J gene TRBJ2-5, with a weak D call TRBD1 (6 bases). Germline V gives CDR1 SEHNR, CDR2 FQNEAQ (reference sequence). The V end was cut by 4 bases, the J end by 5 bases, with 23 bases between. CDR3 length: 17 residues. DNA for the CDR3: TGTGCCAGCAGCTCAACTGAGGGGGACAAAAAACCGGAGACCCAGTACTTC. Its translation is CASSSTEGDKKPETQYF.

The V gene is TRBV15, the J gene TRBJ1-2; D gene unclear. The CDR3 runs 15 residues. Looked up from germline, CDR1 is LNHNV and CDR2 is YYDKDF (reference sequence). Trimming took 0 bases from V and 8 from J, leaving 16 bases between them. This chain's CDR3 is CATSRDRARADGYTF. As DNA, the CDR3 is TGTGCCACCAGCAGAGATCGGGCACGGGCAGACGGCTACACCTTC. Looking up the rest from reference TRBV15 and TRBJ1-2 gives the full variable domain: DAMVIQNPRYQVTQFGKPVTLSCSQTLNHNVMYWYQQKSSQAPKLLFHYYDKDFNNEADTPDNFQSRRPNTSFCFLDIRSPGLGDTAMYLCATSRDRARADGYTFGSGTRLTVV.

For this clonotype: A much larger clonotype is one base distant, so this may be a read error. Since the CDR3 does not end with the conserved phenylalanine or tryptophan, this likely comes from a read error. CDR3 amino acids: CASSLPPAGGPNEQYL. In DNA form, the CDR3 reads TGTGCCAGCAGCCTCCCCCCAGCGGGAGGGCCAAACGAGCAGTACCTC. The chain recombines TRBV4-2 with TRBJ2-7; TRBD2 matches 10 bases. Germline V gene data show CDR1 as LGHNA and CDR2 as YNFKEQ. The CDR3 totals 16 residues. Unmatched junction bases numbered 11, after V lost 4 bases and J lost 5 bases.

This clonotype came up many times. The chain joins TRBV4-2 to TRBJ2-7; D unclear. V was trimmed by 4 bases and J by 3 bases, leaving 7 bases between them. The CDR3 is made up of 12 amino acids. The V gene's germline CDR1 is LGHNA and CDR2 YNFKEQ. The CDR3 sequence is CASSPDGYEQYF. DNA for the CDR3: TGTGCCAGCAGCCCCGACGGCTACGAGCAGTACTTC.

CDR3 coding DNA: TGTGCCACCAGTGACCAGACAGGAGTCTATGGCTACACCTTC. Its translation is CATSDQTGVYGYTF. The gene calls are TRBV24-1 and TRBJ1-2; D possibly corresponds to TRBD1 (6 bases). V was cut by 4 bases and J by 4 bases, with 12 bases left in between. The CDR3 length is 14 residues. Germline V lookup: CDR1 KGHDR, CDR2 SFDVKD.

The CDR3 coding sequence is TGTGCCAGCAGCGTAGATGGGGATTCGCATTCACCCCTCCACTTT. Translation: CASSVDGDSHSPLHF. The chain employs TRBV9 and TRBJ1-6; D not resolved. This CDR3 is built from 15 residues. The germline CDR1 and CDR2 sequences are SGDLS and YYNGEE. The V gene lost 0 bases and the J gene lost 8 bases, with 12 bases spanning the gap. Based on the CDR3 plus reference TRBV9 and TRBJ1-6, the full variable domain is DSGVTQTPKHLITATGQRVTLRCSPRSGDLSVYWYQQSLDQGLQFLIQYYNGEERAKGNILERFSAQQFPDLHSELNLSSLELGDSALYFCASSVDGDSHSPLHFGNGTRLTVT.

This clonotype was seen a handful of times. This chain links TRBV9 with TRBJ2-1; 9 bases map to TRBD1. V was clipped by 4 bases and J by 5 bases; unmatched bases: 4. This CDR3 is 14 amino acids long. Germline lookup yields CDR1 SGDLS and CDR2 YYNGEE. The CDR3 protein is CASSKGTGNNEQFF. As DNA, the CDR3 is TGTGCCAGCAGCAAAGGGACAGGGAACAATGAGCAGTTCTTC. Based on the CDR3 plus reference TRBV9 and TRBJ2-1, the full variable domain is DSGVTQTPKHLITATGQRVTLRCSPRSGDLSVYWYQQSLDQGLQFLIQYYNGEERAKGNILERFSAQQFPDLHSELNLSSLELGDSALYFCASSKGTGNNEQFFGPGTRLTVL.

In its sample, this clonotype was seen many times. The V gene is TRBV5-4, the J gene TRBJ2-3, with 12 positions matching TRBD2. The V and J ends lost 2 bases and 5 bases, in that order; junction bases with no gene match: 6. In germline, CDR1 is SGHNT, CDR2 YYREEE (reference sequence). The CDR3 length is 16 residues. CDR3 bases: TGTGCCAGCAGCTTTCTAGCGGGGGGGCCGTTAGATACGCAGTATTTT. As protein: CASSFLAGGPLDTQYF. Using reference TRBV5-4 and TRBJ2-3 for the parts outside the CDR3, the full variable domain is ETGVTQSPTHLIKTRGQQVTLRCSSQSGHNTVSWYQQALGQGPQFIFQYYREEENGRGNFPPRFSGLQFPNYSSELNVNALELDDSALYLCASSFLAGGPLDTQYFGPGTRLTVL.

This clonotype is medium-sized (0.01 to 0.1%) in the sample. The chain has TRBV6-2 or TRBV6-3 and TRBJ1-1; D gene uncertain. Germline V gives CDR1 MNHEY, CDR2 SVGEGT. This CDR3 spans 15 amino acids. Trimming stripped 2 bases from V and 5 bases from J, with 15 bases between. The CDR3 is CASSYASFSGTEAFF. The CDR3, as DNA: TGTGCCAGCAGTTACGCGTCCTTTAGTGGGACTGAAGCTTTCTTT.

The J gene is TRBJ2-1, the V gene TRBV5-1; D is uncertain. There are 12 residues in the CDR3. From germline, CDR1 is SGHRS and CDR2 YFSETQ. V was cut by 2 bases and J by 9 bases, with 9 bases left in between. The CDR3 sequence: CASSFDWGEQFF. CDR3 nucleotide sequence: TGCGCCAGCAGCTTTGACTGGGGTGAGCAGTTCTTC. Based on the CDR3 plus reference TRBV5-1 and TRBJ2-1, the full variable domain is KAGVTQTPRYLIKTRGQQVTLSCSPISGHRSVSWYQQTPGQGLQFLFEYFSETQRNKGNFPGRFSGRQFSNSRSEMNVSTLELGDSALYLCASSFDWGEQFFGPGTRLTVL.

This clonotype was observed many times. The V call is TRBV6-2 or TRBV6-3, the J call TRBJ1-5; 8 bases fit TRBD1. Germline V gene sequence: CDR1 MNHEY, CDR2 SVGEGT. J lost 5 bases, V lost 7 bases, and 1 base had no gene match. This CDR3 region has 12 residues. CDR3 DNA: TGTGCCAGCAAGACAGGGGATCAGCCCCAGCATTTT. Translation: CASKTGDQPQHF.

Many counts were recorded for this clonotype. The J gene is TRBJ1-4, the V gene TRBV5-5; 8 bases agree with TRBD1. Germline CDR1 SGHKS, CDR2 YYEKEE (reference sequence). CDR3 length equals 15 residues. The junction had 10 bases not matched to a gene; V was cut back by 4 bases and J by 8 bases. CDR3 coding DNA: TGTGCCAGCAGCCGGGAAGGGACAGGAGGAGAAAAACTGTTTTTT. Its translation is CASSREGTGGEKLFF.

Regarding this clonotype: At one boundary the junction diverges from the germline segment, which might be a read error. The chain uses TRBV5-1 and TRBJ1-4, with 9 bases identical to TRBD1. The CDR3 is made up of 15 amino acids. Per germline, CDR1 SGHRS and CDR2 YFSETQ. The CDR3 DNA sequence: TGCGCCAGCAGCTCGGGACAGGGAACTAATGAAAAACTGGTTTTT. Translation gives CASSSGQGTNEKLVF.

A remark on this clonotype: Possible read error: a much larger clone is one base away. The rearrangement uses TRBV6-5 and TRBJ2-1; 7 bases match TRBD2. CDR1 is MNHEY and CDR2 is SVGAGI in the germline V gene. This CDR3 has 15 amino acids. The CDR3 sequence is CASSYLGRTHNEQLF. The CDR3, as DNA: TGTGCCAGCAGTTACCTCGGGAGGACCCACAATGAGCAGCTCTTC.

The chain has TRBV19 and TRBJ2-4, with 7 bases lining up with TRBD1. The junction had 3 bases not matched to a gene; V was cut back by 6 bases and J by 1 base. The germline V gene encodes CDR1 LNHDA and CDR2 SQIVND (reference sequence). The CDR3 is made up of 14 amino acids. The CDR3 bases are TGTGCCAGTAGGCCCAGGGGGGCCAAAAACATTCAGTACTTC. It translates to CASRPRGAKNIQYF. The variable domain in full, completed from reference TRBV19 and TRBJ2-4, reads DGGITQSPKYLFRKEGQNVTLSCEQNLNHDAMYWYRQDPGQGLRLIYYSQIVNDFQKGDIAEGYSVSREKKESFPLTVTSAQKNPTAFYLCASRPRGAKNIQYFGAGTRLSVL.

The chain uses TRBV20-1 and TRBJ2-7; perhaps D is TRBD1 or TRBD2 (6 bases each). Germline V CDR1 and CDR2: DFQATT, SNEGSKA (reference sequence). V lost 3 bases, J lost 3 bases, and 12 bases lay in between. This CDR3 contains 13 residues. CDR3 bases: TGCAGTGCTAGCAGGGGAGGCTTCTACGAGCAGTACTTC. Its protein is CSASRGGFYEQYF.

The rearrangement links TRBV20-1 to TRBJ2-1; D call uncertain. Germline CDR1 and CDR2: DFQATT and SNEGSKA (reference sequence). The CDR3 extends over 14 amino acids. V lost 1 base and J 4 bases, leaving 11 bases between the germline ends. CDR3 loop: CSARVLGRYNEQFF. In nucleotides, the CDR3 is TGCAGTGCTAGAGTTCTCGGCAGATACAATGAGCAGTTCTTC.

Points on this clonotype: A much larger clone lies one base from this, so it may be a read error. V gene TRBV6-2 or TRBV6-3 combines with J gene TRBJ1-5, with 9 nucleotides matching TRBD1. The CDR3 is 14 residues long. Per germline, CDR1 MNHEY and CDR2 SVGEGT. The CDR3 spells CVSSKWTGDQPQHF. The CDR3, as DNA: TGTGTCAGCAGTAAATGGACAGGGGATCAGCCCCAGCATTTT.

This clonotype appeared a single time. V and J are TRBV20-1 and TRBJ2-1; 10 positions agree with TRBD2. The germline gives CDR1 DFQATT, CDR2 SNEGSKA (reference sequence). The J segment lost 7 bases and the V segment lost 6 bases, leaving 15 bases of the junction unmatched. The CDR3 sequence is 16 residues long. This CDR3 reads CSAQNGLAAPGNEQFF. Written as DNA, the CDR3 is TGCAGTGCCCAAAACGGACTAGCGGCCCCTGGGAATGAGCAGTTCTTC.

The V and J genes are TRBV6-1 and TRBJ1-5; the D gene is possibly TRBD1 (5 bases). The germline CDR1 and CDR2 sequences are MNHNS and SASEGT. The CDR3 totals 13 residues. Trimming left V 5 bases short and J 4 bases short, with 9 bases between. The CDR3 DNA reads TGTGCCAGCAGTTTTTACAGGAATCAGCCCCAGCATTTT. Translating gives CASSFYRNQPQHF.

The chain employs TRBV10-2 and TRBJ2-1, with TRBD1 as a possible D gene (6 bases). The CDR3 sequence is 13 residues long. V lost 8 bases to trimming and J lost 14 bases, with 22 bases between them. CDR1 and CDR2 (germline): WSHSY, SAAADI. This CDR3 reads CASANDEGDIEFF. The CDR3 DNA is TGCGCCAGCGCCAATGATGAGGGGGATATTGAGTTCTTC.

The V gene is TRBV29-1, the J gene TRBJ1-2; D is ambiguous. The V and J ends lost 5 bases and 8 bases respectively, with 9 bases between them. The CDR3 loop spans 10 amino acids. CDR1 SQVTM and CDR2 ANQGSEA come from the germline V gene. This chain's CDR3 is CSVRGKGYTF. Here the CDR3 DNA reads TGCAGCGTTCGTGGAAAGGGCTACACCTTC.

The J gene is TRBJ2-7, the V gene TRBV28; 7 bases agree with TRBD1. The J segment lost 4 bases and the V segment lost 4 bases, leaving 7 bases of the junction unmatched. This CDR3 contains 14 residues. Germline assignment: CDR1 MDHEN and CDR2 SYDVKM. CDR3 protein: CASSSGTAVYEQYF. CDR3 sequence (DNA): TGTGCCAGCAGTTCCGGGACAGCCGTGTACGAGCAGTACTTC.

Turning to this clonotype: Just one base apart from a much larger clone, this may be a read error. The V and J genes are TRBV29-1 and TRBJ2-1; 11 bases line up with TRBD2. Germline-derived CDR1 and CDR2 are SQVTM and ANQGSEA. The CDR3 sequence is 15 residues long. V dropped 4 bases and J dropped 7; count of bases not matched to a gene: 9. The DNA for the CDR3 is TGCAGCGTTGGGAGGCTAGCGGGAGGAGGTAATGAGCAGTTCTTC. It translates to CSVGRLAGGGNEQFF.